This T cell receptor beta chain was retrieved from a study of radiation and T cells in renal cell carcinoma. Assay used: immunoSEQ multiplex PCR; TCRdb lists only in-frame clones, some missing. The data show some 120,000 clones, approximately 90% seen once. Study-wide results and limits: Top tumor clonotypes rose in blood 2 weeks post-radiation, then contracted. No pretreatment tumor biopsies were available for baseline clonotypes.

The time point was: blood 2 weeks post-SBRT. The treatment here: 15 Gy SBRT to primary tumor, nephrectomy 4 weeks later. To note about this clone: Its antigen is currently unknown.

The V end was cut by 3 bases, the J end by 1 base, with 16 bases between. Germline CDR1 SGDLS, CDR2 YYNGEE. CDR3 length: 16 amino acids. The sequenced sample was blood, obtained from a patient whose treatment included radiotherapy and nephrectomy. The origin of this receptor is a woman aged 65 to 85 with renal cell carcinoma. The rearrangement links TRBV9 to TRBJ1-2; D is undetermined. Written as DNA, the CDR3 is TGTGCCAGCAGCGCTACGCCCCCCCATTATAACTATGGCTACACCTTC. It yields the protein CASSATPPHYNYGYTF.